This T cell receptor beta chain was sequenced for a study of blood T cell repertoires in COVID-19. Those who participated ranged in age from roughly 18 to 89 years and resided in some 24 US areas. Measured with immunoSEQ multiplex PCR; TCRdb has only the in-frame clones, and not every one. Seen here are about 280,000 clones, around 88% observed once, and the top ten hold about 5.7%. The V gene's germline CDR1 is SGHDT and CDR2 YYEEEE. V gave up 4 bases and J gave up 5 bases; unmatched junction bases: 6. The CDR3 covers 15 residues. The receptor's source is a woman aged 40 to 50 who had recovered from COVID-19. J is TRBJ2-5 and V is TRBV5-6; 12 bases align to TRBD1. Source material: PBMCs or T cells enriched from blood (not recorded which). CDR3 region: CASSPGTGGRETQYF. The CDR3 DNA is TGTGCCAGCAGCCCGGGGACAGGGGGCCGGGAGACCCAGTACTTC.